These T cell receptor beta chains were read from a single sample in a study of T cell changes during pregnancy in multiple sclerosis. Here immunoSEQ multiplex PCR was the method, and the copy in TCRdb shows in-frame clones only, minus some. The table lists some 80,000 clones, around 92% of them singletons. The sample here was peripheral blood, taken in the first trimester of pregnancy. These receptors were obtained from a female donor in good health, enrolled as a control in a pregnancy study. Each CDR3 is given with its conserved first and last residue. D genes are given only for firm matches. A clone size is listed for some rows: how often the clone was seen (once, few, many), or a class if it is expanded.

>many|TRBV7-9|TRBJ1-2|TRBD1
TGTGCCAGCAGCTTGTCAACAGGGGCCCTCGTCTATGGCTACACCTTC
CASSLSTGALVYGYTF
>-|TRBV7-9|TRBJ1-5|TRBD1
TGTGCCAGCAGCTTATCGGGACAGGGATGGAATCAGCCCCAGCATTTT
CASSLSGQGWNQPQHF
>-|TRBV7-9|TRBJ1-2|-
TGTGCCAGCAGCTTGTGGAGGGAAAACTATGGCTACACCTTC
CASSLWRENYGYTF
>-|TRBV5-1|TRBJ1-4|-
TGCGCCAGCAGCTTGGGTCGGGGAACTAATGAAAAACTGTTTTTT
CASSLGRGTNEKLFF
>-|TRBV28|TRBJ2-1|TRBD2
TGTGCCAGCAGCCAAGGACTAGCGGGAGGGCCTCGAATCATAGGTGAGCAGTTCTTC
CASSQGLAGGPRIIGEQFF
>-|TRBV19|TRBJ2-1|-
TGTGCCAGTAGTATAATTGCTGGCAGGGGAAAAAATGAGCAGTTCTTC
CASSIIAGRGKNEQFF
>-|TRBV28|TRBJ1-2|-
TGTGCCAGCCGGGGGGAGGGCTACACCTTC
CASRGEGYTF
>-|TRBV11-2|TRBJ2-5|TRBD2
TGTGCCAGCAGCTTAGTACTCATACCAGCGGGAGGGCGAGAGACCCAGTACTTC
CASSLVLIPAGGRETQYF
>-|TRBV10-3|TRBJ2-7|TRBD1
TGTGCCGTCCCGGGGAAGGGGGCGGGCGAGCAGTACTTC
CAVPGKGAGEQYF
>-|TRBV29-1|TRBJ2-7|-
TGCAGCGTTTTGACTCAATCCTCCTACGAGCAGTACTTC
CSVLTQSSYEQYF
>-|TRBV25-1|TRBJ2-7|TRBD1
TGTGCCAGCAGTGGGGCCGGGACAGCCTTCTACGAGCAGTACTTC
CASSGAGTAFYEQYF
>once|TRBV5-1|TRBJ1-5|TRBD1
TGCGCCAGCAGCCGGAGACAGGGAGATCAGCCCCAGCATTTT
CASSRRQGDQPQHF
>-|TRBV7-8|TRBJ1-1|-
TGTGCCAGCAGCCATCAGGGGAGCCCGAACACTGAAGCTTTCTTT
CASSHQGSPNTEAFF
>-|TRBV5-1|TRBJ1-5|-
TGCGCCAGCAGCTGGGAGGGGGTGGTTCAGCCCCAGCATTTT
CASSWEGVVQPQHF
>-|TRBV7-2|TRBJ1-6|-
TGTGCCAGCAGCTTAGTCAGGTCCAGCTCCAATTCACCCCTCCACTTT
CASSLVRSSSNSPLHF
>-|TRBV5-1|TRBJ1-1|-
TGCGCCAGCAGCTCACCAGGGAACACTGAAGCTTTCTTT
CASSSPGNTEAFF
>few|TRBV7-9|TRBJ1-2|TRBD1
TGTGCCAGCAGCCCGACAGGGGTGTATGGCTACACCTTC
CASSPTGVYGYTF
>-|TRBV5-6|TRBJ2-1|TRBD1
TGTGCCAGCAGCTCGGCAGGGGACAGGGGCCTCTTC
CASSSAGDRGLF
>-|TRBV7-9|TRBJ1-3|-
TGTGCCAGCAGCCCACTGATTGCTTCTGGAAACACCATATATTTT
CASSPLIASGNTIYF
>-|TRBV19|TRBJ1-1|-
TGTGCCAGTTATGAGACTGAAGCTTTCTTT
CASYETEAFF
>-|TRBV4-1|TRBJ2-7|TRBD2
TGCGCCAGCAGCCGCCAACTAGCGGGGTCCTACGAGCAGTACTTC
CASSRQLAGSYEQYF
>-|TRBV7-2|TRBJ2-1|-
TGTGCCAGCAGCCAGACTAGTCTTGAGCAGTTCTTC
CASSQTSLEQFF
>-|TRBV5-1|TRBJ2-1|TRBD1
TGCGCCAGCAGCTTCAGGGGGCCGGGTTTCGATGAGCAGTTCTTC
CASSFRGPGFDEQFF
>few|TRBV18|TRBJ1-6|-
TGTGCCAGCTCACCAAGCCCGCGGTGGGGCGCGGATTCACCCCTCCACTTT
CASSPSPRWGADSPLHF
>-|TRBV19|TRBJ2-1|TRBD2
TGTGCCAGTAGTATAGAGGGTAGCGGGAGCTTTCGGGGTTGGTATGAGCAGTTCTTC
CASSIEGSGSFRGWYEQFF
>-|TRBV4-2|TRBJ1-1|TRBD1
TGTGCCAGCAGCGGGACAGGGGGCGGTAACACTGAAGCTTTCTTT
CASSGTGGGNTEAFF
>-|TRBV28|TRBJ2-3|-
TGTGCCAGCAGGCCCCCTAGAAAGGACACAGATACGCAGTATTTT
CASRPPRKDTDTQYF
>-|TRBV5-1|TRBJ2-1|-
TGCGCCAGCAGCTACTACTCCTACAATGAGCAGTTCTTC
CASSYYSYNEQFF
>-|TRBV6-6|TRBJ1-6|-
TGTGCCAGCAGTAGCCCACAGGGTACCAATTCACCCCTCCACTTT
CASSSPQGTNSPLHF
>-|TRBV19|TRBJ1-3|TRBD1
TGTGCCAGTAGTTACGACAGGGCCTCTGGAAACACCATATATTTT
CASSYDRASGNTIYF
>-|TRBV5-1|TRBJ2-1|TRBD2
TGCGCCAGCAGCTTGTTACTAGCGAGGAACAATGAGCAGTTCTTC
CASSLLLARNNEQFF
>-|TRBV5-4|TRBJ1-2|TRBD1
TGTGCCAGCAGCTTGGTGGGACAGACTAACTATGGCTACACCTTC
CASSLVGQTNYGYTF
>-|TRBV4-2|TRBJ1-2|-
TGTGCCAGCAGCCAAGGTGCCCTGAGCTTAGGCTACACCTTC
CASSQGALSLGYTF
>-|TRBV7-7|TRBJ2-3|TRBD2
TGTGCTAGCAGCCCGGGAGGCGGGGATACGCAGTATTTT
CASSPGGGDTQYF
>few|TRBV27|TRBJ1-1|-
TGTGCCAGCAGTACCTTCGGGAACACTGAAGCTTTCTTT
CASSTFGNTEAFF
>-|TRBV28|TRBJ2-5|TRBD2
TGTGCCAGCAGCATAACGCGCGGGGGTGAAGAGACCCAGTACTTC
CASSITRGGEETQYF
>medium-sized|TRBV15|TRBJ2-1|TRBD1
TGTGCCACCAGCAGAGGGACAGGGGACTACAATGAGCAGTTCTTC
CATSRGTGDYNEQFF
>-|TRBV7-9|TRBJ2-1|TRBD2
TGTGCCAGCAGCTTAGCGCTGGCGCGGGAGTCTTACAATGAGCAGTTCTTC
CASSLALARESYNEQFF
>-|TRBV10-3|TRBJ1-2|TRBD1
TGTGCCATCAGTGACAGGGGGCGCGGCTACACCTTC
CAISDRGRGYTF
>-|TRBV6-5|TRBJ2-1|-
TGTGCCAGCAGTTACGCGAGGGAGCAGTTCTTC
CASSYAREQFF
>-|TRBV9|TRBJ1-5|TRBD1
TGTGCCAGCAGCGTAGATGGGACAGGATATCAGCCCCAGCATTTT
CASSVDGTGYQPQHF
>-|TRBV19|TRBJ1-2|TRBD1
TGTGCCAGTAGTATGCTGGGGACAGGGGGCTATGGCTACACCTTC
CASSMLGTGGYGYTF
>-|TRBV11-2|TRBJ2-1|TRBD2
TGTGCCAGCAGCTTAAGGGGAGGACGCACTAGCGGGAGGATTAATGAGCAGTTCTTC
CASSLRGGRTSGRINEQFF